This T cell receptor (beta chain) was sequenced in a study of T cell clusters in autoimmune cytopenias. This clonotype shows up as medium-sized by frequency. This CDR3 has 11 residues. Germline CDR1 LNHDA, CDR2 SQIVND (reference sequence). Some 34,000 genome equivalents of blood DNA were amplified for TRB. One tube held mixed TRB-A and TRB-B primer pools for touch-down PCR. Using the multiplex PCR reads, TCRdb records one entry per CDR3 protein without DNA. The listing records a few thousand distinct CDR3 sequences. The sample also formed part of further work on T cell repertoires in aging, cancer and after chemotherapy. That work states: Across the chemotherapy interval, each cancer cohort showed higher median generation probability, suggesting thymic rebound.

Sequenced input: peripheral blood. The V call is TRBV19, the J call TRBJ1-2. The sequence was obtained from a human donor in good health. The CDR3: CASNGDYGYTF.